The rows below give T cell receptor beta chains drawn from one sample of a study of T cells in tuberculosis. Some clones are missing from TCRdb's copy, which holds only in-frame ones; the method was immunoSEQ multiplex PCR. The sample has thousands of clones; approximately 97% are singletons. The sample here was PBMCs, taken at tuberculosis diagnosis. These receptors were obtained from an adult with tuberculosis. The CDR3 runs from the conserved cysteine through the conserved F or W. The D gene is left open where the match is weak. Clone size is given for some rows only: seen once, a few or many times, or a class if the clone is expanded.

j_gene	d_gene	v_gene	abundance	CDR3nt	CDR3aa
TRBJ2-7	.	TRBV12-5	.	TGTGCTAGTGGTTCCGGCGACTTCGACTACGAGCAGTACTTC	CASGSGDFDYEQYF
TRBJ1-1	.	TRBV30	.	TGTGCCTGGAGGCGCCCCGGACAGCCCCAAGCTTTCTTT	CAWRRPGQPQAFF
TRBJ2-1	TRBD1	TRBV6-1	.	TGTGCCAGCAGATGGGGGACAGGCTCGATTGACGAGCAGTTCTTC	CASRWGTGSIDEQFF
TRBJ1-2	.	TRBV4-1	.	TGCGCCAGCAGCCAAGTCCAAGCGGCGGCCCGCTATGGCTACACCTTC	CASSQVQAAARYGYTF
TRBJ2-2	.	TRBV5-1	.	TGCGCCAGCAGCTTGGCGGGAACCGGGGAGCTGTTTTTT	CASSLAGTGELFF
TRBJ1-6	.	TRBV25-1	.	TGTGCCAGCAGTGAATACAGAAATAATTCACCCCTCCACTTT	CASSEYRNNSPLHF
TRBJ1-5	.	TRBV15	.	TGTGCCACCAGCACAGCCACGGGCGAGGGAGGGAATCAGCCCCAGCATTTT	CATSTATGEGGNQPQHF
TRBJ1-5	.	TRBV4-1	.	TGCGCCAGCAGCCAAGATCCGAGGGCCACAAATCAGCCCCAGCATTTT	CASSQDPRATNQPQHF
TRBJ1-3	.	TRBV25-1	.	TGTGCCAGCAGTGAATGGGGAGACAGGAGCTCTGGAAACACCATATATTTT	CASSEWGDRSSGNTIYF
TRBJ1-2	TRBD1	TRBV7-2	.	TGTGCCAGCAGCTCCTTTGGGGGGGACAGGGGCTTC	CASSSFGGDRGF
TRBJ2-3	TRBD1	TRBV9	.	TGTGCCAGCAGCCCGGGACAGGTCTCCCAGGGGGGTACGCAGTATTTT	CASSPGQVSQGGTQYF
TRBJ1-1	TRBD1	TRBV30	.	TGTGCCTCGACTGGGACAGGGAACACTGAAGCTTTCTTT	CASTGTGNTEAFF
TRBJ2-7	.	TRBV6-1	.	TGTGCCAGCGGCTTTCTTTCTCCTTACGAGCAGTACTTC	CASGFLSPYEQYF
TRBJ2-2	.	TRBV11-2	.	TGTGCCAGCCAGGGGGGAACCGGGGAGCTGTTTTTT	CASQGGTGELFF
TRBJ2-2	.	TRBV13	.	TGTGCCAGCAGCTTCTCCGGTGAGCCGAACACCGGGGAGCTGTTTTTT	CASSFSGEPNTGELFF
TRBJ2-5	.	TRBV9	.	TGTGCCAGCAGCGTATCCTTCCAAGAGACCCAGTACTTC	CASSVSFQETQYF
TRBJ1-2	.	TRBV30	once	TGTGCTCAAGCTCTGGGGGGGGATGGCTACACCTTC	CAQALGGDGYTF
TRBJ2-7	.	TRBV7-2	.	TGTGCCAGCAGCTTAGTTACCTACGAGCAGTACTTC	CASSLVTYEQYF
TRBJ2-7	TRBD1	TRBV19	.	TGTGCCAGTAGTATAGTTGCAACAGGGGCCGAGCAGTACTTC	CASSIVATGAEQYF
TRBJ2-2	TRBD2	TRBV2	.	TGTGCCAGCAGTGAACCTAGCGGGAGCCCGAACACCGGGGAGCTGTTTTTT	CASSEPSGSPNTGELFF
TRBJ2-5	.	TRBV4-1	few	TGCGCCAGCAGCCATGAATCGACCTCTAGGGAGACCCAGTACTTC	CASSHESTSRETQYF
TRBJ2-1	.	TRBV5-1	.	TGCGCCAGCAGCTGGGCGGGACAGCGCTACAATGAGCAGTTCTTC	CASSWAGQRYNEQFF
TRBJ2-3	TRBD2	TRBV9	.	TGTGCCAGCAGCCCCCGGACTAGCGGGGGGGTTTCCAACACAGATACGCAGTATTTT	CASSPRTSGGVSNTDTQYF
TRBJ1-2	TRBD1	TRBV6-5	.	TGTGCCAGCAGTTACACAGGGGTGAGGGGATATGGCTACACCTTC	CASSYTGVRGYGYTF
TRBJ1-2	.	TRBV7-3	.	TGTGCCAGCAGCTTAACTGCTCGACAGGGCTACACCTTC	CASSLTARQGYTF
TRBJ1-2	.	TRBV10-3	once	TGTGCCATCAGTGTTAAAGGGGAGGGTGGCTACACCTTC	CAISVKGEGGYTF
TRBJ1-2	TRBD1	TRBV5-1	.	TGCGCCAGCAGCTTATCGCAGGGGGCGAGACCGAACTATGGCTACACCTTC	CASSLSQGARPNYGYTF
TRBJ1-2	.	TRBV2	.	TGTGCCAGCAGTGAAGCGCGGGGGGAATACTATGGCTACACCTTC	CASSEARGEYYGYTF
TRBJ1-2	TRBD1	TRBV27	.	TGTGCCAGCAGTTCCCGGGACAGGGGGCTATCGAACTATGGCTACACCTTC	CASSSRDRGLSNYGYTF
TRBJ2-5	TRBD2	TRBV2	.	TGTGCCAGCGGAGAACTAGCGGGGGGGTACCAAGAGACCCAGTACTTC	CASGELAGGYQETQYF
TRBJ1-5	.	TRBV10-3	.	TGTGCCATCAGGGCAGAATCCTCTCCCACCAATCAGCCCCAGCATTTT	CAIRAESSPTNQPQHF
TRBJ2-7	TRBD1	TRBV5-1	once	TGCGCCAGCAGCCCTTCCCGGGACAGGGGGTACGAGCAGTACTTC	CASSPSRDRGYEQYF
TRBJ1-6	TRBD1	TRBV7-8	.	TGTGCCAGCAGCGGGGACAGGCTTAATTCACCCCTCCACTTT	CASSGDRLNSPLHF
TRBJ2-5	.	TRBV21-1	.	TGTGCCAGCAGCAAAGCGGGACAAATTCGAGAGACCCAGTACTTC	CASSKAGQIRETQYF
TRBJ1-2	.	TRBV9	.	TGTGCCAGCAGCGTAGCGGAGGGGCAGGGCTACACCTTC	CASSVAEGQGYTF
TRBJ2-7	TRBD2	TRBV19	.	TGTGCCAGTAGAAGAGCGGGATCGTACGAGCAGTACTTC	CASRRAGSYEQYF
TRBJ1-5	TRBD1	TRBV6-5	.	TGTGCCAGCAAGGACAGGGCCAGGGGGCCCCAGCATTTT	CASKDRARGPQHF
TRBJ2-5	.	TRBV19	.	TGTGCCAGTAGTATCGCCAGGGAAGAGACCCAGTACTTC	CASSIAREETQYF
TRBJ1-1	.	TRBV5-1	.	TGCGCCAGCAGCCGGACAGTAAGAAGCACGAACACTGAAGCTTTCTTT	CASSRTVRSTNTEAFF
TRBJ2-2	TRBD1	TRBV9	.	TGTGCCAGCAGCCCCCAGGGACAGGGGGGCACCGGGGAGCTGTTTTTT	CASSPQGQGGTGELFF
TRBJ2-3	.	TRBV29-1	.	TGCAGCGCTGGGCCCTCGATCACAGATACGCAGTATTTT	CSAGPSITDTQYF
TRBJ2-3	.	TRBV9	.	TGTGCCAGCAGCGTAGAGGCGGGGAGCACAGATACGCAGTATTTT	CASSVEAGSTDTQYF
TRBJ2-3	.	TRBV11-3	.	TGTGCCAGCAGCTTAGGTCTAGAAGATACGCAGTATTTT	CASSLGLEDTQYF
TRBJ2-2	TRBD2	TRBV27	.	TGTGCCAGCAGTCTCAAAGCGGGAGGGTGGACCGGGGAGCTGTTTTTT	CASSLKAGGWTGELFF
TRBJ1-5	TRBD1	TRBV6-1	.	TGTGCCAGCAGTGCCACAGGGGTGCAGCCCCAGCATTTT	CASSATGVQPQHF
TRBJ2-1	.	TRBV4-1	.	TGCGCCAGCAGCCCGACGACTAGTCGAGGAAATGAGCAGTTCTTC	CASSPTTSRGNEQFF
TRBJ2-7	.	TRBV7-8	once	TGTGCCAGCAGCTCCAGCCAGGCCTATACGAGCAGAAACGCCTACGAGCAGTACTTC	CASSSSQAYTSRNAYEQYF
TRBJ2-3	TRBD2	TRBV5-1	once	TGCGCCAGCAAAATAACTAGCGGGGCCACCACAGATACGCAGTATTTT	CASKITSGATTDTQYF